This TCR beta chain appears in the sequencing data of a study of PD-1 blockade in classical Hodgkin lymphoma. On this clone: Its antigen remains unknown.

Clones were sequenced by immunoSEQ multiplex PCR, and TCRdb holds only the in-frame ones, with some missing. The sample lists 24,000 or so clones; approximately 69% were seen once. Autologous stem cell transplantation was followed by relapse in every patient, and brentuximab vedotin exposure varied. Patients had relapsed/refractory classical Hodgkin lymphoma with complete response, partial response or progressive disease as best response. Germline CDR1 reads MNHNS; CDR2 reads SASEGT. The CDR3 covers 16 residues. J gave up 1 base and V 2 bases, and 5 bases lay outside the gene matches. Notes on the study in general: Newly diagnosed patients reportedly had lower baseline TCR diversity than healthy donors. It was CD4+ TCR diversity, not CD8+, that rose significantly by C4D1. Patients who responded completely had about the same baseline diversity as newly diagnosed patients.

The sequenced sample was peripheral blood mononuclear cells (PBMCs), obtained at baseline. V and J are TRBV6-1 and TRBJ2-1, with 7 bases aligning to TRBD1. The clonotype originates from a human donor with classical Hodgkin lymphoma. The DNA for the CDR3 is TGTGCCAGCAGTGAACCAGGGGGTTCATCCTACAATGAGCAGTTCTTC. It translates to CASSEPGGSSYNEQFF.